These 3 T cell receptor beta chains share one sample of origin, sequenced in a study of blood T cell repertoires in COVID-19. Sequencing used immunoSEQ multiplex PCR; TCRdb keeps in-frame clones, though not all of them. The sample holds 170,000 or so clones, approximately 88% seen once. The sample comprised peripheral blood. Receptors were obtained from a woman aged 40 to 50 with COVID-19, enrolled during active disease.

The chain joins TRBV28 to TRBJ1-5, with a possible D match to TRBD1 (5 bases). Germline lookup yields CDR1 MDHEN and CDR2 SYDVKM. The CDR3 is 12 residues long. V gave up 7 bases and J gave up 15 bases, with 19 bases separating them. The CDR3 reads CASTLRQGIPHF. The CDR3 DNA is TGTGCCAGCACCCTTCGGCAGGGTATCCCGCATTTT.

The chain is built from TRBV25-1 and TRBJ1-5; 7 bases fit TRBD1. Germline loops: CDR1 MGHDK, CDR2 SYGVNS. The CDR3 runs 13 residues. The V gene end was trimmed by 4 bases and the J gene end by 5 bases; junction bases not matched to a gene: 2. CDR3 DNA: TGTGCCAGCAGTGCAGGGGGGTATCAGCCCCAGCATTTT. Translating it yields CASSAGGYQPQHF.

This sequence joins TRBV21-1 and TRBJ1-6; the table's TRBD1 call for D was not verified on the DNA. TRBV21-1 is tagged as a pseudogene. The CDR3 spans 18 residues. In DNA, the CDR3 is TGTGCCAGCAGCAAATTACGGCGACAGGGGGCGCCTAATTCACCCCTCCACTTT. Translation gives CASSKLRRQGAPNSPLHF.